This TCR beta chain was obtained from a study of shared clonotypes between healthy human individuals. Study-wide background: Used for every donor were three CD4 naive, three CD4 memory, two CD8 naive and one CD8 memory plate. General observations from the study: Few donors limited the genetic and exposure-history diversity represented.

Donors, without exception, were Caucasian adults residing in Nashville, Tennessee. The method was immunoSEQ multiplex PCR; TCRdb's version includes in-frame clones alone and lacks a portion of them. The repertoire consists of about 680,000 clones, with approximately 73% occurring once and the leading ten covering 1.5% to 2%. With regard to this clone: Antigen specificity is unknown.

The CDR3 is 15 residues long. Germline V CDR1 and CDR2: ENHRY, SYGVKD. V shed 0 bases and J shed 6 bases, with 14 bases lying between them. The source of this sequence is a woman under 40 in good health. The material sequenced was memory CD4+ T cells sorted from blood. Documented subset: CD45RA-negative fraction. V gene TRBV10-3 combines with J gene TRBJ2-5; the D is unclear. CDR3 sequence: CAISESIERSKTQYF. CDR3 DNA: TGTGCCATCAGTGAGTCGATTGAGCGAAGCAAGACCCAGTACTTC.